This T cell receptor beta chain emerged from a study of blood T cell repertoires in COVID-19. TCRdb's copy holds only in-frame clones and misses some; the assay was immunoSEQ multiplex PCR. The table records some 34,000 clones, approximately 89% of them present only once. Germline lookup yields CDR1 SGHNT and CDR2 YYREEE (reference sequence). V shed 2 bases and J 2 bases; nucleotides not matched to a gene: 4. The CDR3 has 15 amino acids. The V and J genes are TRBV5-4 and TRBJ1-2; 9 bases are a match to TRBD1. Sequenced material: peripheral blood. This TCR came from a human donor in a cohort sampled during active COVID-19. The CDR3 protein is CASSFRGQGNYGYTF. The CDR3 coding sequence is TGTGCCAGCAGCTTTAGGGGACAGGGCAACTATGGCTACACCTTC.